This T cell receptor (beta chain) was identified in a study of cytomegalovirus exposure and HLA in healthy donors. Both 60 Vbeta primers and 13 Jbeta primers went into the PCR. Measured with immunoSEQ multiplex PCR; TCRdb has only the in-frame clones, and not every one. Found here are tens of thousands of clones, roughly 80% of them singletons; the top ten hold 4% to 4.5%. Germline trimming cut 0 bases from V and 4 bases from J; bases unmatched to any gene: 13. This CDR3 has 19 amino acids. Germline V gives CDR1 LGHNA, CDR2 YNFKEQ. A remark on this clone: Its antigen is not identified.

Findings and caveats of the study: A later analysis found common viral pathogens apparently linked to several of the most significant clusters. Per a prior analysis, the majority of TCR beta V segments were productive roughly 90% or roughly 30% of the time. In a later analysis, specific HLA alleles were associated with 15,000 to 20,000 TCR beta sequences at a 0.05 false discovery rate.

The specimen was PBMCs. The J gene is TRBJ1-2, the V gene TRBV4-2, with 11 positions matching TRBD1. This TCR was sampled from a man aged 40-49 years in good health and CMV-seronegative. CDR3 sequence (DNA): TGTGCCAGCAGCCAAGAAATTGCTAGGACAGGGGGCCAGACCTATGGCTACACCTTC. Translating it yields CASSQEIARTGGQTYGYTF.